These 27 T cell receptor beta chains share one sample of origin, sequenced in a study of blood T cell repertoires in COVID-19 (dated by TCRdb to about 2020). Library preparation was by the immunoSEQ multiplex PCR assay. In TCRdb, the immuneACCESS table is reduced to in-frame sequences with V and J assigned. These tables do not hold every clone; where another copy was compared, an unresolved V gene accounts for under half, and the others remain unexplained. Here the sample has 90,000 to 120,000 clones; around 87% occur a single time. The ten largest clonotypes hold roughly 15% of the sample. Input material: peripheral blood. The receptors here all came from a man aged 50 to 60 with acute or convalescent COVID-19.

This clone was picked up one time. This chain connects TRBV7-2 to TRBJ2-1; TRBD2 agrees at 10 bases. The trim removed 2 bases at V and 5 bases at J, leaving 3 bases unmatched. CDR1 and CDR2 from the germline V gene are SGHTA and FQGNSA. The CDR3 runs to 15 residues. CDR3 sequence reads: CASSLRGLANNEQFF. The CDR3 bases are TGTGCCAGCAGCTTAAGGGGACTAGCGAACAATGAGCAGTTCTTC.

This clone has a handful of counts. The chain links TRBV19 to TRBJ1-1; 7 positions match TRBD1. This CDR3 spans 17 amino acids. Per the germline V gene, CDR1 is LNHDA and CDR2 is SQIVND (reference sequence). V dropped 4 bases and J dropped 0; count of bases not matched to a gene: 11. The CDR3 sequence is CASSKDRPRRMNTEAFF. The CDR3 nucleotides read TGTGCCAGTAGTAAGGACAGGCCTCGGCGAATGAACACTGAAGCTTTCTTT.

Details on this clone: One end of the junction fails to match germline, which may point to a read error. This rearrangement joins TRBV9 to TRBJ2-7; tentative D call: TRBD2 (6 bases). Germline CDR1 is SGDLS and CDR2 is YYNGEE. The CDR3 loop spans 13 amino acids. CDR3 sequence reads: CASSRDSSDEQYF. As DNA, the CDR3 is TGTGCCAGCAGCAGGGACTCCTCCGACGAGCAGTACTTC.

This clone showed up many times. The sample carries other DNA sequences with the same CDR3. The chain uses TRBV5-1 and TRBJ2-5; D ambiguous. Germline V CDR1 and CDR2: SGHRS, YFSETQ. Trimming took 0 bases from V and 2 from J, leaving 5 bases between them. This CDR3 is 13 amino acids long. CDR3: CASSLGLQETQYF. CDR3 coding DNA: TGCGCCAGCAGCTTGGGTCTGCAAGAGACCCAGTACTTC.

This clone was recorded once. The chain employs TRBV2 and TRBJ1-1, with TRBD1 matching over 10 bases. CDR1 is SNHLY and CDR2 is FYNNEI in the germline V gene. Trimming removed 6 bases from V and 4 bases from J; junction bases left unmatched: 2. The CDR3 is 13 amino acids. For the CDR3, the DNA is TGTGCCAGCAGGGGACAGGGGCTCACTGAAGCTTTCTTT. As protein: CASRGQGLTEAFF.

V usage is TRBV12-3 or TRBV12-4 and J usage is TRBJ1-5, with no clear D. V gave up 8 bases and J gave up 7 bases, with 15 bases separating them. The CDR3 covers 13 residues. The chain's CDR3 is CASSTRTQQPQHF. For the CDR3, the DNA is TGTGCCAGCTCTACCAGGACTCAACAGCCCCAGCATTTT.

The chain links TRBV24-1 to TRBJ2-7; a possible D gene is TRBD2 (7 bases). V dropped 10 bases and J dropped 0 bases, with 12 bases sitting between them. Germline assignment: CDR1 KGHDR and CDR2 SFDVKD. This CDR3 has 13 residues. The CDR3 here is CATLGGPSYEQYF. The CDR3 coding sequence is TGTGCCACACTGGGGGGGCCCTCCTACGAGCAGTACTTC.

The chain uses TRBV5-1 and TRBJ1-1; D is perhaps TRBD1 (6 bases). This CDR3 has 14 amino acids. The germline CDR1 and CDR2 sequences are SGHRS and YFSETQ. Trimming pared 4 bases from V and 1 base from J, leaving 11 bases between. The CDR3 protein is CASSRMTGNTEAFF. CDR3 coding DNA: TGCGCCAGCAGCCGAATGACAGGGAACACTGAAGCTTTCTTT.

This chain joins TRBV28 and TRBJ2-1; 7 bases line up with TRBD2. The CDR3 totals 14 residues. The junction had 6 bases not matched to a gene; V was cut back by 5 bases and J by 5 bases. CDR1 and CDR2 (germline): MDHEN, SYDVKM. CDR3: CASSRAGDHNEQFF. The CDR3 bases are TGTGCCAGCAGTAGGGCGGGAGACCACAATGAGCAGTTCTTC.

The rearrangement joins TRBV4-1 to TRBJ2-5; the match to TRBD1 covers 9 bases. CDR1 and CDR2 (germline): MGHRA, YSYEKL. The CDR3 has 16 residues. V lost 3 bases to trimming and J lost 1 base; unmatched junction nucleotides: 6. The CDR3 sequence: CASSHGQGRIQETQYF. For the CDR3, the DNA is TGCGCCAGCAGCCATGGACAGGGGCGAATCCAAGAGACCCAGTACTTC.

The chain is built from TRBV15 and TRBJ2-5; D is ambiguous. The length of the CDR3 is 13 residues. V was trimmed by 1 base and J by 5 bases, leaving 8 bases between them. Germline loops: CDR1 LNHNV, CDR2 YYDKDF (reference sequence). The CDR3 is CATSRVSTETQYF. In nucleotides, the CDR3 is TGTGCCACCAGCAGAGTGTCTACCGAGACCCAGTACTTC.

This clone appeared a few times. J is TRBJ1-1 and V is TRBV11-2; 8 nucleotides match TRBD1. The CDR3 is 13 residues long. CDR1 and CDR2 (germline): SGHAT, FQNNGV. Trimming at V came to 6 bases and at J to 8 bases, leaving 8 bases not matched to a gene. Written as DNA, the CDR3 is TGTGCCAGCAGAGGAATCGGACAGGGCGAAGCTTTCTTT. It is translated as CASRGIGQGEAFF.

The chain combines TRBV3-1 (or the pseudogene TRBV3-2) with TRBJ1-2; D is undetermined. The CDR3 is 13 residues long. Deletions cut 1 base from V and 5 bases from J, with 8 bases between. Germline-derived CDR1 and CDR2 are LGHDT and YNNKEL (reference sequence). CDR3 DNA sequence: TGTGCCAGCAGCCAAGGAACTCCGTATGGCTACACCTTC. Encoded protein: CASSQGTPYGYTF.

The J gene is TRBJ2-3, the V gene TRBV6-5, with TRBD2 as a possible D gene (7 bases). Germline V CDR1 and CDR2: MNHEY, SVGAGI. The ends were cut back, 0 bases at V and 5 bases at J, with 12 bases in the middle. The CDR3 covers 15 residues. This chain's CDR3 is CASSYSGGQVDTQYF. The CDR3 nucleotides read TGTGCCAGCAGTTACTCGGGGGGGCAGGTAGATACGCAGTATTTT.

This chain joins TRBV28 and TRBJ2-1; 9 bases fit TRBD2. CDR3 length: 17 residues. Germline-derived CDR1 and CDR2 are MDHEN and SYDVKM. V shed 2 bases, J shed 7 bases, and the junction held 12 bases outside the gene matches. Written as DNA, the CDR3 is TGTGCCAGCAGTTTACGGGGGGCGGGAGGGCCGTGGAATGAGCAGTTCTTC. It is translated as CASSLRGAGGPWNEQFF.

This clone came up a few times. The chain combines TRBV7-2 with TRBJ1-1, with D perhaps matching TRBD1 (5 bases). Germline assignment: CDR1 SGHTA and CDR2 FQGNSA. CDR3 length: 14 residues. V was pared by 3 bases and J by 6 bases, with 14 bases between. CDR3 DNA sequence: TGTGCCAGCAGCTTTCATCGACAGAGCGCTGAAGCTTTCTTT. Translating it yields CASSFHRQSAEAFF.

The J gene is TRBJ2-7, the V gene TRBV5-4; TRBD2 matches 7 bases. V gave up 3 bases and J gave up 0 bases; unmatched junction bases: 3. CDR3 size: 14 residues. Germline assignment: CDR1 SGHNT and CDR2 YYREEE (reference sequence). The CDR3 reads CASSWGTNSYEQYF. DNA for the CDR3: TGTGCCAGCAGCTGGGGGACTAACTCCTACGAGCAGTACTTC.

This chain links TRBV2 with TRBJ2-7; D is unresolved. CDR1 and CDR2 from the germline V gene are SNHLY and FYNNEI. CDR3 length equals 13 residues. V was clipped by 6 bases and J by 0 bases, with 9 bases between them. The CDR3 coding sequence is TGTGCCAGCAGCTTGGCAGACTCCTACGAGCAGTACTTC. It specifies CASSLADSYEQYF.

The V call is TRBV5-1, the J call TRBJ2-1; perhaps TRBD2 as D (5 bases). Germline CDR1 and CDR2: SGHRS and YFSETQ. The V end lost 0 bases, the J end lost 2 bases, and 9 bases lay between the germline ends. The CDR3 has 15 amino acids. CDR3 sequence (DNA): TGCGCCAGCAGCTTGGTTGCGGGCACCTACAATGAGCAGTTCTTC. This gives the protein CASSLVAGTYNEQFF.

This chain links TRBV2 with TRBJ2-2; D call uncertain. Per germline, CDR1 SNHLY and CDR2 FYNNEI. The CDR3 is 13 residues long. Between the trimmed V and J ends, which lost 3 bases and 4 bases, there was a span of 6 bases. The CDR3 loop reads CASSDIPTGELFF. The CDR3 region has the DNA TGTGCCAGCAGTGATATTCCCACCGGGGAGCTGTTTTTT. The entire variable domain, with the rest obtained from reference TRBV2 and TRBJ2-2, is as follows: EPEVTQTPSHQVTQMGQEVILRCVPISNHLYFYWYRQILGQKVEFLVSFYNNEISEKSEIFDDQFSVERPDGSNFTLKIRSTKLEDSAMYFCASSDIPTGELFFGEGSRLTVL.

CDR3 bases: TGTGCCAGCTCACCACAGGCAGGGGAAGAGACCCAGTACTTC. This encodes CASSPQAGEETQYF. V usage is TRBV18 and J usage is TRBJ2-5; D may be TRBD1 (6 bases). Trimming removed 1 base from V and 3 bases from J, with 9 bases in between. The germline V gene has CDR1 KGHSH and CDR2 LQKENI. This CDR3 comprises 14 residues.

The chain recombines TRBV12-3 or TRBV12-4 with TRBJ2-5, with TRBD1 identical over 8 bases. This CDR3 is 12 amino acids long. With 5 bases clipped from V and 7 bases from J, the junction kept 3 bases outside the gene matches. The CDR3 DNA reads TGTGCCAGCAGTGAGACAGGGGTGACCCAGTACTTC. Protein product: CASSETGVTQYF.

This clone showed up just once. The rearrangement uses TRBV28 and TRBJ2-1; 10 bases match TRBD1. Trimming at V came to 6 bases and at J to 7 bases, leaving 9 bases not matched to a gene. The germline V gene has CDR1 MDHEN and CDR2 SYDVKM. The CDR3 covers 15 residues. CDR3 sequence: CASRPTPDRGNEQFF. DNA of the CDR3: TGTGCCAGCAGGCCGACCCCGGACAGGGGGAATGAGCAGTTCTTC.

V is TRBV5-4 and J is TRBJ2-7; 10 nucleotides line up with TRBD2. J gave up 7 bases and V 4 bases, and 11 bases lay outside the gene matches. The CDR3 totals 15 residues. In germline, CDR1 is SGHNT, CDR2 YYREEE (reference sequence). In DNA form, the CDR3 reads TGTGCCAGCAGCGCGCCTAGCGGGAGCAGACGAGAGCAGTACTTC. Its translation: CASSAPSGSRREQYF.

The count of this clone is one. This rearrangement joins TRBV6-1 to TRBJ2-7; 8 bases line up with TRBD2. Germline V gives CDR1 MNHNS, CDR2 SASEGT. This CDR3 is built from 14 residues. J lost 4 bases, V lost 2 bases, and 4 bases had no gene match. The CDR3 DNA reads as TGTGCCAGCAGTGAAACTAGCGGAGCTTACGAGCAGTACTTC. This gives the protein CASSETSGAYEQYF.

This chain uses TRBV18 with TRBJ1-2; weak D call: TRBD1 (6 bases). Trimming removed 0 bases at V and 6 bases at J, with 14 bases between. This CDR3 has 15 amino acids. Germline CDR1 KGHSH, CDR2 LQKENI. The CDR3 region is CASSPPQGGKDGYTF. CDR3 sequence (DNA): TGTGCCAGCTCACCACCGCAAGGGGGTAAGGATGGCTACACCTTC.

The CDR3 sequence: CASSSYPGHSPPYEQYF. DNA of the CDR3: TGTGCCAGCAGTTCTTACCCGGGACACTCACCACCCTACGAGCAGTACTTC. The chain carries TRBV2 and TRBJ2-7; TRBD1 might be the D (6 bases). This CDR3 contains 17 residues. V lost 5 bases and J 2 bases, leaving 22 bases between the germline ends. Looked up from germline, CDR1 is SNHLY and CDR2 is FYNNEI.